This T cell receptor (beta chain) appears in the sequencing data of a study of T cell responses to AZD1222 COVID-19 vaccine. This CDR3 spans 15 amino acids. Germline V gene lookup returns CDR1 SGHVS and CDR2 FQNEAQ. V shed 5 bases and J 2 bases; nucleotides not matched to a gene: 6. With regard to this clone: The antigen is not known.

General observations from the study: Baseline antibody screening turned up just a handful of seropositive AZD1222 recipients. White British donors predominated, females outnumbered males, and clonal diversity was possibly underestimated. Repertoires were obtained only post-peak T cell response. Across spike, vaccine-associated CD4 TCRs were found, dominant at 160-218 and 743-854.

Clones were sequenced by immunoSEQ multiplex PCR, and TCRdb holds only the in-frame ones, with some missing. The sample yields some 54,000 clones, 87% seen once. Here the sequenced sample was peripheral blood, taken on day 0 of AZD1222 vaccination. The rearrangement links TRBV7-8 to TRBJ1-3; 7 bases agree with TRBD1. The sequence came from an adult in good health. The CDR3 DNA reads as TGTGCCAGCAGCCTGGACAGGACCACTGGAAACACCATATATTTT. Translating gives CASSLDRTTGNTIYF.